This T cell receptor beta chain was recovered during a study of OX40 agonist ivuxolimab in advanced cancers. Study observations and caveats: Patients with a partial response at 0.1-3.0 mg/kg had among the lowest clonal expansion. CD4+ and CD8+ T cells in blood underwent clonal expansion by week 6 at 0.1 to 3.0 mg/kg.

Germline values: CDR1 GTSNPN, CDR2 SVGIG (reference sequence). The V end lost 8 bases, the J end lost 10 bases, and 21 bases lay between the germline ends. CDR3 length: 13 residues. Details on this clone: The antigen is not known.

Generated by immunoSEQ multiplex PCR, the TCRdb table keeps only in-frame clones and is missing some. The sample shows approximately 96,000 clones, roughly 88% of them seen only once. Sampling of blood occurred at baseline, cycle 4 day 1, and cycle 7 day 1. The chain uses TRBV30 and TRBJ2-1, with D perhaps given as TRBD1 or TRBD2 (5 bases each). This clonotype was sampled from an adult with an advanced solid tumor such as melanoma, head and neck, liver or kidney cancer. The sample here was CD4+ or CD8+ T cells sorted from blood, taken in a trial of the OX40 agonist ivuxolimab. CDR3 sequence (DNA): TGTGCCCATTCGGGGCTAGCTGCCTCCGAGCAGTTCTTC. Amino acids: CAHSGLAASEQFF.